This TCR beta chain was documented in a study of post-analysis software for immune sequencing data. Study-level background: Progressive-relapsing, secondary progressive and relapsing-remitting multiple sclerosis were among the disease courses included.

This clonotype appeared once. As yet, its antigen is unknown. At one boundary the junction diverges from the germline segment, which might be a read error. Study-level findings and limits: Normalized Chao1 diversity was significantly lower in multiple sclerosis patients than in controls.

Unique molecular identifiers had been added to the TCR beta cDNA libraries. Researchers reported 400,000 to 550,000 cDNA molecules coming from about 0.98 to 11 million T cells. MiXCR was run by TCRdb on the PCR reads, yielding one entry per CDR3 protein. The sample holds hundreds of thousands of distinct CDR3 sequences; roughly half are singletons and the top ten take approximately 4.2%. The TCR sequence derives from a girl between 10 and 17 years old with multiple sclerosis. The sequenced material came from blood.

CDR3 region: CASSYFSAGSTDTPYF. The CDR3 DNA reads as TGTGCCAGCAGTTACTTTTCGGCAGGCAGCACAGATACGCCGTATTTT. The chain links TRBV27 to TRBJ2-3, with D unresolved. This CDR3 comprises 16 residues. CDR1 MNHEY and CDR2 SMNVEV come from the germline V gene (reference sequence).